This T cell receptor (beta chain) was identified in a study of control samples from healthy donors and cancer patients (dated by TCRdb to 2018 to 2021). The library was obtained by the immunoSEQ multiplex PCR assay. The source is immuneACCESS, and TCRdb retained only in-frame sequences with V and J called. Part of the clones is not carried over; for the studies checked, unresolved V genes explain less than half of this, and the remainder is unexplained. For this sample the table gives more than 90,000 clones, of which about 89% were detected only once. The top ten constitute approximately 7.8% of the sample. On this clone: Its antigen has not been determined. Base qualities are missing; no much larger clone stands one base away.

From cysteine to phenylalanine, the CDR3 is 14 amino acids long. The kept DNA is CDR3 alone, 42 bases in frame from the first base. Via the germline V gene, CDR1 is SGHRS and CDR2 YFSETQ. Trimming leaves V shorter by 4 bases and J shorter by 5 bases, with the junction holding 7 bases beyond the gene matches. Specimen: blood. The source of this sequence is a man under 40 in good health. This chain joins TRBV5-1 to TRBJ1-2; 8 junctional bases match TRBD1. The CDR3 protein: CASSKGQEPYGYTF. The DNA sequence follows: TGCGCCAGCAGCAAGGGACAGGAGCCTTATGGCTACACCTTC.